This TCR beta chain was captured by sequencing in a study of T cells in Graves' hyperthyroidism and ophthalmopathy. Study conclusions and caveats: A median about 6.2 months before onset, the model predicted ophthalmopathy. Blood samples included most of the expanded thyroid clonotypes exceeding 0.001.

The germline gives CDR1 KGHDR, CDR2 SFDVKD. This CDR3 spans 14 amino acids. The source material, RNA transcripts, was used to amplify TCR beta CDR3 regions. HTBI primers were employed in a first-round RT-PCR of the TCR CDR3. MiXCR, run by TCRdb on the multiplex PCR reads, gives a single entry per CDR3 protein. The sample has 600,000 to 750,000 distinct CDR3 sequences, 17% seen once. On this clonotype itself: As yet, its antigen is unknown. Given a much more abundant clone one base away, this may be a read error.

Patients were aged 18 to 65, had disease duration under 2 months, and had newly diagnosed hyperthyroidism. On the basis of clinical symptoms, serum thyroxine and TRAb, thyroid ultrasound and orbital computed tomography, diagnoses were made. The TCR sequence derives from a man aged 45-60 years with Graves' hyperthyroidism. Specimen: blood. This chain uses TRBV24-1 with TRBJ2-1; unclear D gene. Gene TRBJ2-7 matches the end of the DNA better, so the J call may be wrong. The CDR3 loop is CATSDVDTNNEQYF. Here the CDR3 DNA reads TGTGCCACCAGTGACGTTGACACGAACAATGAGCAGTACTTC.